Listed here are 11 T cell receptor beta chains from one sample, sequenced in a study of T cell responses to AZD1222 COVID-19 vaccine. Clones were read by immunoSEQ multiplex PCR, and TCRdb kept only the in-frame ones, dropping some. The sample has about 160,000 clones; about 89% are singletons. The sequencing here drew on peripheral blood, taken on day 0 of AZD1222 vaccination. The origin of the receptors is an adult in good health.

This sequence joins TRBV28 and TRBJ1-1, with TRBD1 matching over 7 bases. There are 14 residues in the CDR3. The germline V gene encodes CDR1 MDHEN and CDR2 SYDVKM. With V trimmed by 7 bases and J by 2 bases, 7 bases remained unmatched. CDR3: CASTGGTANTEAFF. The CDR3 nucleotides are TGTGCCAGCACCGGAGGGACAGCCAACACTGAAGCTTTCTTT.

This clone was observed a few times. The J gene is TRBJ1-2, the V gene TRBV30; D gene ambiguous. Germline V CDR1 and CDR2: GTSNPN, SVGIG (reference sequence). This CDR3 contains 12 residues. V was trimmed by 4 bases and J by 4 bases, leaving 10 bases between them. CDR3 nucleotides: TGTGCCTGGAATAGGGAGGGCTATGGCTACACCTTC. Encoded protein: CAWNREGYGYTF.

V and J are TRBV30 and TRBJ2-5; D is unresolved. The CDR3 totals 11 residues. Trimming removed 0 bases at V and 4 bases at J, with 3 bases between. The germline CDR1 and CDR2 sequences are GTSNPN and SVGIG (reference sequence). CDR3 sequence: CAWSVLETQYF. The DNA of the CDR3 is TGTGCCTGGAGTGTATTAGAGACCCAGTACTTC.

CDR3 loop: CASSQDWGLNQPQHF. CDR3 in DNA: TGCGCCAGCAGCCAAGATTGGGGGCTCAATCAGCCCCAGCATTTT. The gene calls are TRBV4-3 and TRBJ1-5, with D perhaps TRBD1 (6 bases). The CDR3 contains 15 residues. Germline V gives CDR1 LGHNA, CDR2 YSLEER. The V end lost 0 bases, the J end lost 3 bases, and 9 bases lay between the germline ends.

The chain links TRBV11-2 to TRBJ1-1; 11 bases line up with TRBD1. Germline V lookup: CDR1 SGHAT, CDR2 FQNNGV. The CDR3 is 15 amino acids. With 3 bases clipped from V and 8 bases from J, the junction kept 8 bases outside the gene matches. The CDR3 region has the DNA TGTGCCAGCAGCTTGGGGACAGGGGGAGCCCTGGAAGCTTTCTTT. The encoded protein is CASSLGTGGALEAFF.

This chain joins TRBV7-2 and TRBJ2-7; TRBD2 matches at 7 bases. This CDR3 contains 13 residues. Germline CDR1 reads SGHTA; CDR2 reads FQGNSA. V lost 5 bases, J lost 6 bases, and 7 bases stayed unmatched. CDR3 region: CASSPRPGGEQYF. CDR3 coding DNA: TGTGCCAGCAGCCCGAGGCCGGGGGGCGAGCAGTACTTC.

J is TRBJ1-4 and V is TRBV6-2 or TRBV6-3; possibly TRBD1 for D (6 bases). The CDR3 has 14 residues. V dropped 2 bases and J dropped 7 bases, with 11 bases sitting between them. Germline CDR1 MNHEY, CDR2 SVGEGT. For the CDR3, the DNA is TGTGCCAGCAGTTACCAGGGGAAGAGTGAAAAACTGTTTTTT. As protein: CASSYQGKSEKLFF.

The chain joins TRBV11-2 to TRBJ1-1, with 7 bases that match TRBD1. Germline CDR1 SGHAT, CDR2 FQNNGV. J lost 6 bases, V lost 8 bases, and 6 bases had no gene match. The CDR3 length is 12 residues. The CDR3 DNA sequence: TGTGCCAGCGGACGACAGGGAGCTGAAGCTTTCTTT. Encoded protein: CASGRQGAEAFF.

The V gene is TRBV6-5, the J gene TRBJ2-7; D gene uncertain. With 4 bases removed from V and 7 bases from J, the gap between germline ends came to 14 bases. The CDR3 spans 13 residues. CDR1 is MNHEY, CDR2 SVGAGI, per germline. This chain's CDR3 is CASSLLHPWEQYF. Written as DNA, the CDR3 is TGTGCCAGCAGTTTGTTACACCCTTGGGAGCAGTACTTC.

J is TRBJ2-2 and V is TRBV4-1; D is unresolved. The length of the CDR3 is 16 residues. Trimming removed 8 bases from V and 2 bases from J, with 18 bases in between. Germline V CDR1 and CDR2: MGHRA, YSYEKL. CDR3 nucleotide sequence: TGCGCCAGCTCCCCCGAAACCGGAGAAAACACCGGGGAGCTGTTTTTT. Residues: CASSPETGENTGELFF.

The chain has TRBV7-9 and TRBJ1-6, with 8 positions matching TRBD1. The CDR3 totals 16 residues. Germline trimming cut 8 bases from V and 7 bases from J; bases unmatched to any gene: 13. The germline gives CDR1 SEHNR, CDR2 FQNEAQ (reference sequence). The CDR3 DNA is TGTGCCAGCCACCCCCTCGCTGACAGGGGAAATTCACCCCTCCACTTT. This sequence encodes CASHPLADRGNSPLHF. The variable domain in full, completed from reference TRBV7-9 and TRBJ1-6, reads DTGVSQNPRHKITKRGQNVTFRCDPISEHNRLYWYRQTLGQGPEFLTYFQNEAQLEKSRLLSDRFSAERPKGSFSTLEIQRTEQGDSAMYLCASHPLADRGNSPLHFGNGTRLTVT.